This T cell receptor beta chain was captured in a study of cytomegalovirus exposure and HLA in healthy donors. Study-level points and caveats: Association of a missense DCLRE1C variant with TCR beta V- and J-gene trimming was reported in a later analysis.

Researchers ran the PCR with 60 Vbeta and 13 Jbeta primers. Method: immunoSEQ multiplex PCR; TCRdb's copy keeps in-frame clones and lacks some. The sample lists about 130,000 clones, approximately 71% occurring once. Comment on this clone: The antigen remains undetermined.

The source is a woman in her forties or fifties in good health and CMV-seronegative. The specimen was PBMCs.

The CDR3 loop reads CASSFGRGRALEDTQYF. The DNA of the CDR3 is TGTGCCAGCAGCTTTGGGCGCGGGAGGGCCCTTGAAGATACGCAGTATTTT. V usage is TRBV13 and J usage is TRBJ2-3; 9 bases align to TRBD2. V lost 3 bases and J lost 5; bases outside the gene matches: 12. The CDR3 spans 17 residues. The germline V gene encodes CDR1 PRHDT and CDR2 FYEKMQ (reference sequence).